This TCR beta chain was captured by sequencing in a study of identical twins. Study conclusions and caveats: Recombination models fit unrelated individuals' TCR alpha sharing but underestimated twins'. There were fewer insertions in abundant cord blood beta clonotypes, but memory repertoires showed no such pattern.

A universal primer site was created by template switching, with the cDNA bearing unique molecular identifiers. Each CDR3 protein is one row after TCRdb ran MiXCR on the 5' RACE reads. This repertoire shows about 570,000 distinct CDR3 sequences, 9.6% found once; its top ten account for under 3.5%. CDR3 length: 13 residues. The germline V gene has CDR1 SQVTM and CDR2 ANQGSEA. Notes on this clonotype: Its matching antigen is unknown. One junction end disagrees with the germline gene, perhaps due to a read error.

A further study also used this sample, focusing on yellow fever vaccine responses in identical twins. From that second work: Vaccine T cell responses of twins reportedly seemed partly convergent and partly personalized.

The chain couples TRBV29-1 to TRBJ1-5; D not resolved. Sequenced: PBMCs. This sequence was found in a young woman in good health. In DNA, the CDR3 is TGCAGCGTTGAGCTTGGCTCTGGGCAGCCCCAGCAATTT. It codes for CSVELGSGQPQQF.